A selection of T cell receptor beta chains follows, all from one sample in a study of technical replicates of blood from a handful of donors. The repertoire was sequenced with immunoSEQ multiplex PCR; TCRdb's copy has only in-frame clones and lacks some. There are about 88,000 clones in the sample; around 94% occur only once, and more than 0.2% lies in the top ten. Sequences were obtained from T cells isolated from PBMCs. The source is a human donor in good health. The CDR3 runs from the conserved cysteine through the conserved F or W. Each record gives: D gene, V gene, CDR3 length, J gene, clone size, CDR3 protein, CDR3 DNA. The D gene is left open where the match is weak. Clone size is given for some rows only: seen once, a few or many times, or a class if the clone is expanded.

.	TRBV2	11	TRBJ2-2	.	CASSRTGELFF	TGTGCCAGCAGTCGGACCGGGGAGCTGTTTTTT
.	TRBV6-5	13	TRBJ2-1	.	CASSNAIRGEQFF	TGTGCCAGCAGCAATGCGATCCGGGGGGAGCAGTTCTTC
.	TRBV9	14	TRBJ2-5	once	CASSVGISEETQYF	TGTGCCAGCAGCGTAGGAATCAGTGAAGAGACCCAGTACTTC
TRBD1	TRBV7-3	14	TRBJ1-1	once	CASSPGQGNTEAFF	TGTGCCAGCAGTCCGGGACAGGGGAACACTGAAGCTTTCTTT
.	TRBV28	14	TRBJ1-5	.	CASSRQDSNQPQHF	TGTGCCAGCAGCCGACAGGATAGCAATCAGCCCCAGCATTTT
.	TRBV29-1	13	TRBJ2-1	.	CSVVESNYNEQFF	TGCAGCGTTGTGGAGTCAAATTACAATGAGCAGTTCTTC
TRBD1	TRBV30	15	TRBJ2-7	once	CAWSVDRGLSYEQYF	TGTGCCTGGAGTGTTGACAGGGGGCTCTCCTACGAGCAGTACTTC
TRBD1	TRBV5-1	15	TRBJ1-5	.	CASSFAGGNNQPQHF	TGCGCCAGCAGCTTTGCAGGGGGCAACAATCAGCCCCAGCATTTT
.	TRBV10-2	15	TRBJ2-3	.	CASTERDIFWDTQYF	TGCGCCAGCACCGAACGGGACATATTTTGGGATACGCAGTATTTT
.	TRBV5-5	16	TRBJ1-5	once	CASSFLDAGSNQPQHF	TGTGCCAGCAGCTTCCTCGATGCGGGGAGCAATCAGCCCCAGCATTTT
.	TRBV5-1	16	TRBJ1-1	.	CASSLGFRGKNTEAFF	TGCGCCAGCAGCTTGGGTTTCCGGGGAAAGAACACTGAAGCTTTCTTT
.	TRBV5-1	14	TRBJ2-7	.	CASRPGEVAYEQYF	TGCGCCAGCAGGCCTGGAGAGGTCGCCTACGAGCAGTACTTC
TRBD2	TRBV11-2	15	TRBJ2-5	.	CASSSLAGYSKTQYF	TGTGCCAGCAGTTCACTAGCGGGATACTCCAAGACCCAGTACTTC
TRBD1	TRBV27	15	TRBJ2-5	.	CASSRTGILQETQYF	TGTGCCAGCAGCCGGACAGGGATCCTGCAAGAGACCCAGTACTTC
TRBD1	TRBV5-1	14	TRBJ2-7	.	CASSLPTGSYEQYF	TGCGCCAGCAGCTTGCCGACAGGGAGCTACGAGCAGTACTTC
.	TRBV6-1	12	TRBJ2-5	.	CASKGVRETQYF	TGTGCCAGCAAGGGGGTACGAGAGACCCAGTACTTC
.	TRBV2	13	TRBJ2-7	.	CAIKQGPPYEQYF	TGTGCCATAAAACAGGGTCCCCCCTACGAGCAGTACTTC
TRBD2	TRBV28	12	TRBJ2-7	.	CASIGGSPEQYF	TGTGCCAGCATTGGCGGGAGTCCCGAGCAGTACTTC
.	TRBV5-8	14	TRBJ1-2	.	CASSSSHLNYGYTF	TGTGCCAGCAGCTCGTCACACCTTAACTATGGCTACACCTTC
.	TRBV10-3	14	TRBJ1-4	.	CAIRGDSLDEKLFF	TGTGCCATCAGGGGGGACTCCCTAGATGAAAAACTGTTTTTT
TRBD1	TRBV10-2	13	TRBJ2-7	.	CASRDRGTYEQYF	TGCGCCAGCCGGGACAGGGGGACCTACGAGCAGTACTTC
.	TRBV7-6	16	TRBJ1-3	few	CASSSQGRQAGNTIYF	TGTGCCAGCAGCTCACAGGGTAGACAAGCTGGAAACACCATATATTTT
.	TRBV29-1	12	TRBJ2-1	.	CSVDLVAAEQFF	TGCAGCGTTGATTTGGTAGCGGCTGAGCAGTTCTTC
.	TRBV11-3	16	TRBJ2-7	.	CASSLAPRAGVGEQYF	TGTGCCAGCAGCTTAGCCCCCCGGGCAGGGGTCGGCGAGCAGTACTTC
.	TRBV5-6	13	TRBJ1-2	.	CATTTWPNYGYTF	TGTGCCACCACCACCTGGCCCAACTATGGCTACACCTTC
TRBD1	TRBV6-1	17	TRBJ2-1	once	CASSERTGQAGRHEQFF	TGTGCCAGCAGTGAAAGGACGGGACAGGCCGGTCGTCATGAGCAGTTCTTC
.	TRBV4-1	13	TRBJ1-1	.	CASSQGRNTEAFF	TGCGCCAGCAGCCAAGGGAGAAACACTGAAGCTTTCTTT
TRBD1	TRBV7-6	17	TRBJ2-6	.	CASSLAGQISGANVLTF	TGTGCCAGCAGCTTAGCGGGACAGATATCTGGGGCCAACGTCCTGACTTTC
.	TRBV29-1	15	TRBJ2-3	.	CSVRELGFDKDTQYF	TGCAGCGTGAGAGAACTAGGTTTTGATAAGGATACGCAGTATTTT
TRBD1	TRBV2	14	TRBJ1-5	.	CASSGQGVNQPQHF	TGTGCCAGCAGCGGACAGGGGGTCAATCAGCCCCAGCATTTT
.	TRBV7-9	16	TRBJ1-4	.	CASSFTTAGANEKLFF	TGTGCCAGCAGCTTCACTACAGCAGGGGCTAATGAAAAACTGTTTTTT
TRBD1	TRBV4-1	17	TRBJ1-4	.	CASSQDSAGGSNEKLFF	TGCGCCAGCAGCCAAGATTCGGCAGGGGGTTCTAATGAAAAACTGTTTTTT
.	TRBV20-1	11	TRBJ2-7	.	CSVEGAYEQYF	TGCAGTGTCGAAGGGGCCTACGAGCAGTACTTC
TRBD1	TRBV5-1	15	TRBJ1-5	once	CASSLTGGPNQPQHF	TGCGCCAGCAGCTTAACAGGGGGCCCGAATCAGCCCCAGCATTTT
.	TRBV2	13	TRBJ2-1	.	CASGQFADNEQFF	TGTGCCAGCGGTCAGTTTGCGGACAATGAGCAGTTCTTC
TRBD1	TRBV6-5	15	TRBJ1-1	.	CASSPHRGRNTEAFF	TGTGCCAGCAGTCCTCACAGGGGCCGGAACACTGAAGCTTTCTTT
TRBD2	TRBV27	15	TRBJ2-7	.	CASSSIGTSNYEQYF	TGTGCCAGCAGTAGTATCGGGACTAGCAACTACGAGCAGTACTTC